This entry lists 14 T cell receptor beta chains sequenced from one sample in a study of radiation and T cells in renal cell carcinoma (dated by TCRdb to about 2020). According to the study, the label for this sample's time point signals: blood 2 weeks post-SBRT. In the paper's terms, the treatment or condition label means: 15 Gy SBRT to primary tumor, nephrectomy 4 weeks later. Libraries were made using the immunoSEQ multiplex PCR assay. Entries here come from immuneACCESS through TCRdb and include only in-frame sequences with V and J called. Some clones fail to appear in such tables; in the studies checked, an unresolved V gene covers under half of the shortfall, and the cause of the remainder is unknown. The sample table holds roughly 130,000 clones, of which 81% were seen once. The top ten hold 1.5% to 2% of the sample. The source was blood, collected from a patient whose treatment included radiotherapy and nephrectomy. The receptors shown here come from a woman aged 60-70 years with renal cell carcinoma.

This clone appeared a few times. V is TRBV9 and J is TRBJ1-1, with D unresolved. V lost 0 bases and J 0 bases, leaving 12 bases between the germline ends. The CDR3 has 16 amino acids. CDR1 and CDR2 (germline): SGDLS, YYNGEE. The CDR3 loop reads CASSVAVGGMNTEAFF. CDR3 in DNA: TGTGCCAGCAGCGTAGCGGTGGGAGGGATGAACACTGAAGCTTTCTTT.

This sequence joins TRBV28 and TRBJ1-3; 9 bases match TRBD1. V shed 6 bases and J 4 bases; nucleotides not matched to a gene: 4. This CDR3 comprises 14 residues. Germline assignment: CDR1 MDHEN and CDR2 SYDVKM. The CDR3 sequence: CASRPGQGGNTIYF. Written as DNA, the CDR3 is TGTGCCAGCAGGCCGGGACAGGGCGGAAACACCATATATTTT.

The chain employs TRBV7-2 and TRBJ1-1; D is uncertain. Trimming removed 0 bases from V and 8 bases from J, with 10 bases in between. Germline V CDR1 and CDR2: SGHTA, FQGNSA. CDR3 length: 13 residues. CDR3 nucleotide sequence: TGTGCCAGCAGCTTAGCGCCTGGTCTCGAAGCTTTCTTT. Translation: CASSLAPGLEAFF.

CDR3 nucleotides: TGTGCCAGCAGCTTGGATCAGGGGTTACGGGCACCCCTCCACTTT. Amino acid sequence: CASSLDQGLRAPLHF. The chain uses TRBV11-1 and TRBJ1-6; D may be TRBD1 (6 bases). CDR1 and CDR2 (germline): SGHAT, FQDESV (reference sequence). CDR3 length: 15 amino acids. V was clipped by 3 bases and J by 11 bases, with 17 bases between them.

The rearrangement links TRBV6-1 to TRBJ2-2; D call uncertain. The germline V gene encodes CDR1 MNHNS and CDR2 SASEGT. The length of the CDR3 is 12 residues. V was trimmed by 4 bases and J by 3 bases, leaving 3 bases between them. The DNA for the CDR3 is TGTGCCAGCAGTGTGCACACCGGGGAGCTGTTTTTT. It codes for CASSVHTGELFF.

The genes are TRBV28 and TRBJ2-1; weak D call: TRBD1 (6 bases). Looked up from germline, CDR1 is MDHEN and CDR2 is SYDVKM. The V and J ends lost 2 bases and 6 bases respectively, with 14 bases between them. The length of the CDR3 is 15 residues. Here the CDR3 DNA reads TGTGCCAGCAGTTTAAGACAGGTAACCACCAATGAGCAGTTCTTC. Its protein is CASSLRQVTTNEQFF. The full variable domain, its missing parts supplied by reference TRBV28 and TRBJ2-1, is DVKVTQSSRYLVKRTGEKVFLECVQDMDHENMFWYRQDPGLGLRLIYFSYDVKMKEKGDIPEGYSVSREKKERFSLILESASTNQTSMYLCASSLRQVTTNEQFFGPGTRLTVL.

The chain recombines TRBV4-3 with TRBJ1-1; no firm D call. V lost 0 bases and J 2 bases, leaving 7 bases between the germline ends. Germline loops: CDR1 LGHNA, CDR2 YSLEER. The CDR3 is 14 amino acids. CDR3 coding DNA: TGCGCCAGCAGCCAAGATCCCCATAACACTGAAGCTTTCTTT. It yields the protein CASSQDPHNTEAFF.

For the CDR3, the DNA is TGTGCCAGCAGTTTGGGACAGTCCTACGAGCAGTACTTC. Its protein is CASSLGQSYEQYF. This chain joins TRBV27 and TRBJ2-5; 7 bases match TRBD1. The tail of the sequence fits TRBJ2-7 better, so the J call may be wrong. Germline lookup yields CDR1 MNHEY and CDR2 SMNVEV (reference sequence). This CDR3 region has 13 residues.

As DNA, the CDR3 is TGCGCCAGCAGCCCAGACACGACGAGTCGCTACACCTTC. Its translation: CASSPDTTSRYTF. The chain combines TRBV5-1 with TRBJ1-2; no clear D. Germline CDR1 SGHRS, CDR2 YFSETQ. CDR3 length: 13 residues. V lost 4 bases, J lost 9 bases, and 16 bases lay in between.

The chain uses TRBV5-8 and TRBJ2-3; 14 bases map to TRBD2. CDR3 size: 18 residues. V lost 0 bases and J lost 0; bases outside the gene matches: 3. Germline V gives CDR1 SGHTS, CDR2 YDEGEE. The CDR3 here is CASSLEGLAGASTDTQYF. The CDR3, as DNA: TGTGCCAGCAGCTTGGAGGGACTAGCGGGAGCTAGCACAGATACGCAGTATTTT.

The J gene is TRBJ2-1, the V gene TRBV5-1; D is uncertain. The CDR3 runs to 15 residues. V was trimmed by 4 bases and J by 6 bases, leaving 17 bases between them. Looked up from germline, CDR1 is SGHRS and CDR2 is YFSETQ. The CDR3 DNA reads TGCGCCAGCAGCCAACGACCCGGCGGTGCCAATGAGCAGTTCTTC. Translating gives CASSQRPGGANEQFF.

The gene calls are TRBV18 and TRBJ1-2; D is undetermined. The CDR3 extends over 13 amino acids. With 3 bases removed from V and 6 bases from J, the gap between germline ends came to 11 bases. CDR1 KGHSH and CDR2 LQKENI come from the germline V gene. The CDR3 bases are TGTGCCAGCTCACCCCAAGTCGCCGATGGCTACACCTTC. Translating it yields CASSPQVADGYTF. Full variable domain (missing parts from reference TRBV18 and TRBJ1-2): NAGVMQNPRHLVRRRGQEARLRCSPMKGHSHVYWYRQLPEEGLKFMVYLQKENIIDESGMPKERFSAEFPKEGPSILRIQQVVRGDSAAYFCASSPQVADGYTFGSGTRLTVV.

This chain uses TRBV6-5 with TRBJ2-1; tentatively, D is TRBD1 (6 bases). CDR3 length equals 14 residues. Germline V lookup: CDR1 MNHEY, CDR2 SVGAGI. V gave up 10 bases and J gave up 4 bases, with 17 bases separating them. CDR3 protein: CAIHLGTLYNEQFF. The CDR3 nucleotides are TGTGCCATACACCTCGGGACATTGTACAATGAGCAGTTCTTC.

The CDR3 region has the DNA TGTGCCAGCAGCGCCTCCCCGACAGGAGCTAATGAAAAACTGTTTTTT. This encodes CASSASPTGANEKLFF. V is TRBV9 and J is TRBJ1-4, with D possibly TRBD1 on 6 matching bases. This CDR3 region has 16 residues. V was clipped by 3 bases and J by 3 bases, with 15 bases between them. CDR1 is SGDLS, CDR2 YYNGEE, per germline.